The entry below gives a single T cell receptor (beta chain) sequence along with its context. The V and J ends lost 5 bases and 1 base, in that order; junction bases with no gene match: 4. Germline V gene lookup returns CDR1 SNHLY and CDR2 FYNNEI. This CDR3 is 14 amino acids long. This specimen belongs to a study of blood T cell repertoires in COVID-19. Sequencing was performed with immunoSEQ multiplex PCR; in TCRdb, only in-frame clones are kept and a portion is missing. The sample consists of around 100,000 clones, approximately 86% of them appearing once. The source of this sequence is a woman aged 45-59 years who had recovered from COVID-19. This chain connects TRBV2 to TRBJ1-1, with 7 nucleotides matching TRBD1. Sequencing used PBMCs or T cells enriched from blood (not recorded which). The chain's CDR3 is CASSRQGRNTEAFF. The CDR3 nucleotides read TGTGCCAGCAGTCGACAGGGAAGGAACACTGAAGCTTTCTTT. Drawing the rest from reference TRBV2 and TRBJ1-1, the complete variable domain is EPEVTQTPSHQVTQMGQEVILRCVPISNHLYFYWYRQILGQKVEFLVSFYNNEISEKSEIFDDQFSVERPDGSNFTLKIRSTKLEDSAMYFCASSRQGRNTEAFFGQGTRLTVV.